This TCR beta chain appears in the sequencing data of a study of blood T cells in healthy people across ages. The authors ran a second PCR of roughly 6 to 11 cycles using a sample-barcoded 5' primer and a J-beta primer mix. TCRdb fed the 5' RACE reads into MiXCR, producing one record per CDR3 protein. The sample carries hundreds of thousands of distinct CDR3 sequences, roughly 56% recorded once. Comments on this clonotype: The germline gene is not matched at one end of the junction; a read error may be the cause.

The V gene's germline CDR1 is MGHDK and CDR2 SYGVNS. This CDR3 contains 11 residues. This rearrangement joins TRBV25-1 to TRBJ2-7; either TRBD1 or TRBD2 may fit D (6 bases each). The material sequenced was blood. This clonotype originated in a middle-aged man in good health. The CDR3 reads CASTLGGEEYF. The CDR3 nucleotides are TGTGCCAGCACTCTGGGGGGCGAGGAGTACTTC.